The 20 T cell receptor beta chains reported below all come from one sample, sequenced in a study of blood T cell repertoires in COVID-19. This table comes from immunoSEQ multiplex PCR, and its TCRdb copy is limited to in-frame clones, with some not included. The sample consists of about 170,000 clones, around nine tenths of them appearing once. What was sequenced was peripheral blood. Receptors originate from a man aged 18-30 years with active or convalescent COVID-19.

The DNA for the CDR3 is TGTGCCAGCAGCCTCAGAGCGGGGGGGCGTCTTGAGCAGTACGTC. Amino acids: CASSLRAGGRLEQYV. The J gene is TRBJ2-7, the V gene TRBV7-2, with TRBD2 matching over 10 bases. Trimming removed 5 bases from V and 7 bases from J; junction bases left unmatched: 11. CDR1 is SGHTA and CDR2 is FQGNSA in the germline V gene. The CDR3 extends over 15 amino acids.

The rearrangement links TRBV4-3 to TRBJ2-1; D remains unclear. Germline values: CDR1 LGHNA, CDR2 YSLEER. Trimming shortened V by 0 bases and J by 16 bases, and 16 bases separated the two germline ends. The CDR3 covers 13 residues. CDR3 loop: CASSQESYTNQFF. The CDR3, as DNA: TGCGCCAGCAGCCAAGAATCATACACTAACCAATTCTTC.

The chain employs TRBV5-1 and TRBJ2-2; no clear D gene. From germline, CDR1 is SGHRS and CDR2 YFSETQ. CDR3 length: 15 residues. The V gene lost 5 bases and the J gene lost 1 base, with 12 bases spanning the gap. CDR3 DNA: TGCGCCAGCAGGGATGGAGAATTGAACACCGGGGAGCTGTTTTTT. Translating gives CASRDGELNTGELFF.

Here the CDR3 DNA reads TGCAGCGTTACACCCCAGGGGCCCGGCTCCTACAATGAGCAGTTCTTC. It encodes CSVTPQGPGSYNEQFF. The chain employs TRBV29-1 and TRBJ2-1; TRBD1 might be the D (6 bases). Deletions cut 5 bases from V and 0 bases from J, with 17 bases between. There are 16 residues in the CDR3. Germline CDR1 reads SQVTM; CDR2 reads ANQGSEA.

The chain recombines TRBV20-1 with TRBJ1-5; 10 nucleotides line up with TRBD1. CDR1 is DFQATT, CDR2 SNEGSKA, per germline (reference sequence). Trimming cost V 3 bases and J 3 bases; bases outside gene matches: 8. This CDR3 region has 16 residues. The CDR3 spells CSASNIGTGANQPQHF. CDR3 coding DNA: TGCAGTGCTAGTAATATCGGGACAGGGGCCAATCAGCCCCAGCATTTT.

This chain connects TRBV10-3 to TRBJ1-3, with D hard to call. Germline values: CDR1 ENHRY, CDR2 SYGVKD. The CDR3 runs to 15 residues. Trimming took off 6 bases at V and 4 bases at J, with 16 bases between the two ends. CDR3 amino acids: CAIREGGDGGNTIYF. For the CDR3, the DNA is TGTGCCATCAGAGAGGGAGGAGACGGAGGAAACACCATATATTTT.

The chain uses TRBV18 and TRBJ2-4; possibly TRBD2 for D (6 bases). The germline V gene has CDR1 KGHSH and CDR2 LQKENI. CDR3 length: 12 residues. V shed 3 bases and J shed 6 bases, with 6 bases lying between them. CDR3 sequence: CASSPEGNIQYF. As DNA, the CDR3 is TGTGCCAGCTCACCGGAGGGAAACATTCAGTACTTC.

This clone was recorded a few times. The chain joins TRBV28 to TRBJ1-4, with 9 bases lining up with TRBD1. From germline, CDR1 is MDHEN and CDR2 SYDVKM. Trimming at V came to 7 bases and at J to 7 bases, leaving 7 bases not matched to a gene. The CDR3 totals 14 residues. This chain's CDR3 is CASTTQDRGEKLFF. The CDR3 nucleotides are TGTGCCAGCACCACTCAGGACAGGGGTGAAAAACTGTTTTTT. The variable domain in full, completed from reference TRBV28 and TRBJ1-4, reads DVKVTQSSRYLVKRTGEKVFLECVQDMDHENMFWYRQDPGLGLRLIYFSYDVKMKEKGDIPEGYSVSREKKERFSLILESASTNQTSMYLCASTTQDRGEKLFFGSGTQLSVL.

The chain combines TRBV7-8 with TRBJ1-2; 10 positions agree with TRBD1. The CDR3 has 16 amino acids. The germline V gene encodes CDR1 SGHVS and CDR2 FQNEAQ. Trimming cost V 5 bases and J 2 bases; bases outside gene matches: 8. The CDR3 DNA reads TGTGCCAGCAGCCCATGGGACAGGGGAGTAAACTATGGCTACACCTTC. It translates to CASSPWDRGVNYGYTF.

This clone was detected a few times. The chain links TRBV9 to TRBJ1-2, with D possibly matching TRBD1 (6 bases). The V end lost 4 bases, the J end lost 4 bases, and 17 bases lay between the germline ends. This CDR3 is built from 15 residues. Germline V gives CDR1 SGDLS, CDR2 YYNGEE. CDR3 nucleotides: TGTGCCAGCAGCCCCCGGACAGTTGACGCCTATGGCTACACCTTC. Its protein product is CASSPRTVDAYGYTF.

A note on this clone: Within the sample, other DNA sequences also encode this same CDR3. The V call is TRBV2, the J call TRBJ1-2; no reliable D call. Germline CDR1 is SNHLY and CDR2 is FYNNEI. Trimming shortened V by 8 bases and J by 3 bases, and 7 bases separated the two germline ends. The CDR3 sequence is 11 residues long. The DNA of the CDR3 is TGTGCCAGCGTACGAGACTATGGCTACACCTTC. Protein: CASVRDYGYTF.

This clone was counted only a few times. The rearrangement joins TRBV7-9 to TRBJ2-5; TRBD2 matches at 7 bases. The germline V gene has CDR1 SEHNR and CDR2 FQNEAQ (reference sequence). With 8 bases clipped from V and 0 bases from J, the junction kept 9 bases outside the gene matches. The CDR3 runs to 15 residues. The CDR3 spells CASEMPGGYQETQYF. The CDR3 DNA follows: TGTGCCAGCGAAATGCCCGGGGGGTACCAAGAGACCCAGTACTTC.

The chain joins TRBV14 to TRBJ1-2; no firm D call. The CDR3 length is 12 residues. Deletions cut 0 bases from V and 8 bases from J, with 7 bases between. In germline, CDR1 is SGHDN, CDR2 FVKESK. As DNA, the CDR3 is TGTGCCAGCAGCCAAGATTTCGTAGGCTACACCTTC. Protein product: CASSQDFVGYTF.

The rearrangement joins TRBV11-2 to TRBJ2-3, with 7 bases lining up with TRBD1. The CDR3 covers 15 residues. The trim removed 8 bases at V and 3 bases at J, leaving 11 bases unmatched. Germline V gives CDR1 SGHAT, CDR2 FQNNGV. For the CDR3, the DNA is TGTGCCAGCTGGGACCTTAGGGACAGAACAGATACGCAGTATTTT. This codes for CASWDLRDRTDTQYF.

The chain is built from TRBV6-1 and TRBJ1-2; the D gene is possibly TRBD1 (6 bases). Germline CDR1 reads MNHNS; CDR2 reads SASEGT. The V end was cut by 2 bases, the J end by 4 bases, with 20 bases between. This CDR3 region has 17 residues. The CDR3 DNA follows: TGTGCCAGCAGTGAACTGGGGGGGGACACTTGGTTCTATGGCTACACCTTC. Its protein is CASSELGGDTWFYGYTF.

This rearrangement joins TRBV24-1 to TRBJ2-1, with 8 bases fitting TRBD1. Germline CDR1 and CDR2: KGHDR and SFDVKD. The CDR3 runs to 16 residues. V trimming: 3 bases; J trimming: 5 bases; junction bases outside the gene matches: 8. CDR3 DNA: TGTGCCACCAGTGATCCGTTAGGGACAGGCGACAATGAGCAGTTCTTC. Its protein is CATSDPLGTGDNEQFF.

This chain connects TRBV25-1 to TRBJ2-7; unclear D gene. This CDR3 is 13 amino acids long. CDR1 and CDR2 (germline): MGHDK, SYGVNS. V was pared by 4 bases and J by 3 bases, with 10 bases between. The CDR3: CASSGDYYYEQYF. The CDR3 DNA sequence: TGTGCCAGCAGTGGCGATTACTACTACGAGCAGTACTTC.

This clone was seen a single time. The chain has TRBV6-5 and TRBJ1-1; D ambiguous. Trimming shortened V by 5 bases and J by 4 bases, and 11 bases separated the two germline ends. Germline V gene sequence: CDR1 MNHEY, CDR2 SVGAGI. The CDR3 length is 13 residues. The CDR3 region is CASSLRGPTEAFF. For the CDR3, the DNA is TGTGCCAGCAGTCTCAGAGGGCCCACTGAAGCTTTCTTT.

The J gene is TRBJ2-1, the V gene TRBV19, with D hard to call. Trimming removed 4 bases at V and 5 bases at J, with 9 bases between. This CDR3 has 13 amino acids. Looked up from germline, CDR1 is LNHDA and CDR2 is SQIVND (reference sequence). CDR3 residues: CASSNSRNNEQFF. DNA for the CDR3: TGTGCCAGTAGTAACAGCCGAAACAATGAGCAGTTCTTC.

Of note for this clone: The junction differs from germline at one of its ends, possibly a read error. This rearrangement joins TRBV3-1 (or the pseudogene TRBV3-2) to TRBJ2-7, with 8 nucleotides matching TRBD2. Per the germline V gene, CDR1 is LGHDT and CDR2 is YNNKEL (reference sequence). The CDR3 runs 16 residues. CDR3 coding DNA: TGTGCCAGCAGTCAAGGAGCGAGCGGGGGCCCCTACGAGCAGTACTTC. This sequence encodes CASSQGASGGPYEQYF.